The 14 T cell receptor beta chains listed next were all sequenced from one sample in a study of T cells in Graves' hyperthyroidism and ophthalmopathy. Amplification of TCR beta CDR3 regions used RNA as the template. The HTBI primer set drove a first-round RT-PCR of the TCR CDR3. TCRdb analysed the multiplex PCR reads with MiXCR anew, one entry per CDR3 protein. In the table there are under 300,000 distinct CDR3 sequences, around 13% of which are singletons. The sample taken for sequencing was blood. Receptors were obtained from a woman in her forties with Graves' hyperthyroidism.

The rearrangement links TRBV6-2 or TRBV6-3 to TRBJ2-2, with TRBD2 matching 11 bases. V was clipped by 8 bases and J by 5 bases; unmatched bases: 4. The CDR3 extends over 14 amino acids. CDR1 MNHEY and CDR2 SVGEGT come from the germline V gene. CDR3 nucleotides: TGTGCCAGCGGCCTAGCGGGAGGTACCGGGGAGCTGTTTTTT. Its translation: CASGLAGGTGELFF.

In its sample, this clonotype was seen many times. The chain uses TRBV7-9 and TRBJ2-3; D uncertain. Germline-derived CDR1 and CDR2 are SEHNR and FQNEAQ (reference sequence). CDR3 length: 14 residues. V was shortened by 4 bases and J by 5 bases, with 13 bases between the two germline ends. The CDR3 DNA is TGTGCCAGCAGCTCTCCCGGTCCCCGAGATACGCAGTATTTT. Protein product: CASSSPGPRDTQYF.

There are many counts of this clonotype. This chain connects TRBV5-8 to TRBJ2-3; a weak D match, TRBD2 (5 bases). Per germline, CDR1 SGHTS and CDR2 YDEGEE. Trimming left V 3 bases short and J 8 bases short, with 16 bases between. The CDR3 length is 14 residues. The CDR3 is CASSSRTPRSTQYF. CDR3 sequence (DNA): TGTGCCAGCAGCTCGAGGACTCCTAGGTCTACGCAGTATTTT.

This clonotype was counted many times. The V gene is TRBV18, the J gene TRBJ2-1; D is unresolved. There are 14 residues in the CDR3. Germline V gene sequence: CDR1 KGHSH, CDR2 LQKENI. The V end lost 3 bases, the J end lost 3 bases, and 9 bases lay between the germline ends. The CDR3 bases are TGTGCCAGCTCACCGACACCAGGCTACAATGAGCAGTTCTTC. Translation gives CASSPTPGYNEQFF.

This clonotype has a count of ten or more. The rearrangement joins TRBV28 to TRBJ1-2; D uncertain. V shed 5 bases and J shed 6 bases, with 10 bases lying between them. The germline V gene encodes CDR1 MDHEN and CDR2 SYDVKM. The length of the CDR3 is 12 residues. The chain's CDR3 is CASSIGSHGYTF. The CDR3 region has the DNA TGTGCCAGCAGTATAGGGTCGCATGGCTACACCTTC.

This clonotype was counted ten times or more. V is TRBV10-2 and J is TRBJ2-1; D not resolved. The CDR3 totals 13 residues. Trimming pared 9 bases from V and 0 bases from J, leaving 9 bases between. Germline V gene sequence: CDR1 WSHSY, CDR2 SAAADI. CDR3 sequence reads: CASQMSSYNEQFF. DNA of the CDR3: TGCGCCAGTCAGATGAGCTCCTACAATGAGCAGTTCTTC.

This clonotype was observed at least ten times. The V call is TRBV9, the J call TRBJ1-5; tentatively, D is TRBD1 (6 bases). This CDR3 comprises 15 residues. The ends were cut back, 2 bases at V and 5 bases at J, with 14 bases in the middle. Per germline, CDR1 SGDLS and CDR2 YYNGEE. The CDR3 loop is CASSVFRGPDQPQHF. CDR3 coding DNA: TGTGCCAGCAGCGTTTTCAGGGGACCCGATCAGCCCCAGCATTTT.

For the CDR3, the DNA is TGTGCCATCAGCCCCGGGGAGATACGCGGGGAGACCCAGTACTTC. Amino acids: CAISPGEIRGETQYF. This chain links TRBV10-3 with TRBJ2-5, with D perhaps matching TRBD2 (5 bases). V shed 6 bases and J shed 5 bases, with 19 bases lying between them. This CDR3 region has 15 residues. Germline loops: CDR1 ENHRY, CDR2 SYGVKD.

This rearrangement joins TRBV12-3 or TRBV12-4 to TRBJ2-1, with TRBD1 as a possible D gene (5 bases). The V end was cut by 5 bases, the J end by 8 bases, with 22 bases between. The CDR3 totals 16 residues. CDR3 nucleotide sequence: TGTGCCAGCAGTCCTACACAGGTGTTGGCCCCGGATGAGCAGTTCTTC. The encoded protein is CASSPTQVLAPDEQFF.

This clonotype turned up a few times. The DNA of the CDR3 is TGTGCCAGCAGTGAAAGCGGACTGCAGTACCAAGAGACCCAGTACTTC. Its protein is CASSESGLQYQETQYF. The rearrangement uses TRBV25-1 and TRBJ2-5; tentatively, D is TRBD2 (5 bases). The germline V gene has CDR1 MGHDK and CDR2 SYGVNS. The CDR3 extends over 16 amino acids. V lost 2 bases and J lost 0, with 13 bases in between.

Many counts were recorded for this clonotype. CDR3 amino acids: CSVEGAALDTQYF. CDR3 DNA: TGCAGCGTTGAAGGGGCGGCCCTGGATACGCAGTATTTT. The rearrangement joins TRBV29-1 to TRBJ2-3; D is unclear. The ends were cut back, 1 base at V and 6 bases at J, with 11 bases in the middle. Germline V gene lookup returns CDR1 SQVTM and CDR2 ANQGSEA. This CDR3 region has 13 residues.

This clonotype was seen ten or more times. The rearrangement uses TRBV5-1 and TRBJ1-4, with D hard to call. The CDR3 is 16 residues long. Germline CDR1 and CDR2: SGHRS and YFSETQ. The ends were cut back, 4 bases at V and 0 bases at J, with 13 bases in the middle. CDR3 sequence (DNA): TGCGCCAGCAGCCCCGGTTTGATTGCAACTAATGAAAAACTGTTTTTT. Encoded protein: CASSPGLIATNEKLFF.

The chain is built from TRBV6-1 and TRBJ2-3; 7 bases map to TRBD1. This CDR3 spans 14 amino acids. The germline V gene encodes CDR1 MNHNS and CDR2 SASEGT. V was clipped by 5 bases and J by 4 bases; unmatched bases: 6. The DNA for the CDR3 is TGTGCCAGCAGTCCCCGGCAGGGGGCAGATACGCAGTATTTT. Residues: CASSPRQGADTQYF.

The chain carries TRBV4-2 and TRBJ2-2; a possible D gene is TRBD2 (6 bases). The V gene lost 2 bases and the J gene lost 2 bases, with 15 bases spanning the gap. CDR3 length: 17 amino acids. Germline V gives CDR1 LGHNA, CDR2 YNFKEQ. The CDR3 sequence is CASSQPTRDLNTGELFF. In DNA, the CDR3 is TGTGCCAGCAGCCAACCTACCCGGGACTTAAACACCGGGGAGCTGTTTTTT.